Shown below are 8 T cell receptor beta chains from a single sample sequenced in a study of siplizumab effects on memory and regulatory T cells. Data came from immunoSEQ multiplex PCR; TCRdb stores just in-frame clones and leaves some out. Altogether approximately 60,000 clones are present, approximately 79% being singletons, with the ten largest covering roughly 0.4%. The specimen was memory CD4+ T cells sorted from blood. These TCRs come from a human donor in good health.

This clone came up once. J is TRBJ2-7 and V is TRBV29-1; tentatively, D is TRBD1 (5 bases). CDR3 length: 13 residues. V lost 4 bases to trimming and J lost 4 bases, with 14 bases between them. Germline values: CDR1 SQVTM, CDR2 ANQGSEA. This chain's CDR3 is CSVGGRPSYEQYF. The CDR3 coding sequence is TGCAGCGTTGGGGGCAGACCCTCTTACGAGCAGTACTTC.

The CDR3 sequence is CASSPRMGEQTGELFF. CDR3 nucleotide sequence: TGCGCCAGCAGCCCAAGAATGGGGGAGCAGACCGGGGAGCTGTTTTTT. The chain carries TRBV4-3 and TRBJ2-2; D tentatively fits TRBD1 or TRBD2 (5 bases each). The CDR3 runs 16 residues. Trimming shortened V by 4 bases and J by 5 bases, and 17 bases separated the two germline ends. CDR1 is LGHNA and CDR2 is YSLEER in the germline V gene.

The CDR3 reads CASSLLPGQGTNTIYF. CDR3 DNA: TGTGCCAGCAGTTTACTACCGGGACAGGGTACGAACACCATATATTTT. The chain carries TRBV28 and TRBJ1-3, with 9 positions matching TRBD1. V lost 2 bases to trimming and J lost 7 bases; unmatched junction nucleotides: 9. The length of the CDR3 is 16 residues. Germline-derived CDR1 and CDR2 are MDHEN and SYDVKM.

CDR3 sequence: CASSIQGSTDTQYF. CDR3 bases: TGTGCCAGCAGCATCCAGGGGAGCACAGATACGCAGTATTTT. This rearrangement joins TRBV7-3 to TRBJ2-3, with D possibly being TRBD1 (6 bases). In germline, CDR1 is SGHTA, CDR2 FQGTGA. V was trimmed by 5 bases and J by 0 bases, leaving 9 bases between them. The CDR3 covers 14 residues.

The chain links TRBV30 to TRBJ1-1; D not certain. V was shortened by 2 bases and J by 4 bases, with 11 bases between the two germline ends. Germline V gene data show CDR1 as GTSNPN and CDR2 as SVGIG (reference sequence). The CDR3 is made up of 13 amino acids. The CDR3 reads CAWSIWVGTEAFF. The CDR3 DNA reads TGTGCCTGGAGTATCTGGGTTGGCACTGAAGCTTTCTTT.

The V and J genes are TRBV10-3 and TRBJ2-5; the D call may be TRBD1 or TRBD2 (5 bases each). Trimming cost V 3 bases and J 2 bases, with 13 bases left between them. The germline V gene has CDR1 ENHRY and CDR2 SYGVKD. The CDR3 loop spans 15 amino acids. CDR3 sequence: CAISDRVGEQETQYF. The CDR3 nucleotides are TGTGCCATCAGTGACAGGGTCGGGGAACAAGAGACCCAGTACTTC.

The CDR3 DNA follows: TGTGCGGTTGGCAGTGGCTCTGGGGCCAACGTCCTGACTTTC. Encoded protein: CAVGSGSGANVLTF. This chain connects TRBV30 to TRBJ2-6; D remains ambiguous. Germline V gene lookup returns CDR1 GTSNPN and CDR2 SVGIG (reference sequence). The length of the CDR3 is 14 residues.

CDR3 DNA: TGTGCCAGCAGCTCGGGGCCAGGGGGCAAGTCATGGAATTCACCCCTCCACTTT. Residues: CASSSGPGGKSWNSPLHF. V is TRBV11-2 and J is TRBJ1-6; TRBD1 agrees at 8 bases. V was clipped by 4 bases and J by 7 bases; unmatched bases: 15. This CDR3 region has 18 residues. Germline V gives CDR1 SGHAT, CDR2 FQNNGV.